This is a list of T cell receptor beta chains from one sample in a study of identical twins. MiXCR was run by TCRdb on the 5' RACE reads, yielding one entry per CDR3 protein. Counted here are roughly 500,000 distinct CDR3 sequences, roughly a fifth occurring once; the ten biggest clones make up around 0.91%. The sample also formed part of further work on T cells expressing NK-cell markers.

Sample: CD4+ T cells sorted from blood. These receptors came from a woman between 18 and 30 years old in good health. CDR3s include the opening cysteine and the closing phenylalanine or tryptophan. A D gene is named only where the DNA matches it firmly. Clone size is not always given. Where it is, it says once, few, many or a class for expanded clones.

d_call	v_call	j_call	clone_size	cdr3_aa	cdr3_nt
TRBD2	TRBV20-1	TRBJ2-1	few	CSARAPGLARDNEQFF	TGCAGTGCTAGAGCTCCGGGACTAGCGAGAGACAATGAGCAGTTCTTC
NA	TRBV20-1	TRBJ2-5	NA	CSARRGASQETQYF	TGCAGTGCTAGGAGGGGGGCGAGCCAAGAGACCCAGTACTTC
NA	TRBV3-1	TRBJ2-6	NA	CASSQRIQRTLPGANVLTF	TGTGCCAGCAGCCAGCGTATACAGCGGACTCTGCCTGGGGCCAACGTCCTGACTTTC
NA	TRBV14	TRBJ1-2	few	CASSPRQQYSYGYTF	TGTGCCAGCAGCCCACGACAGCAATACTCCTATGGCTACACCTTC
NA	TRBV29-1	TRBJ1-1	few	CSVVWTVEAFF	TGCAGCGTTGTTTGGACAGTTGAAGCTTTCTTT
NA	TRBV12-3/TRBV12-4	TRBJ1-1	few	CASSLRDSWGVAFF	TGTGCCAGCAGTTTAAGGGACTCCTGGGGGGTCGCTTTCTTT
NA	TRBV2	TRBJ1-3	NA	CARSGRSGNTIYF	TGTGCCAGGAGTGGGAGGTCTGGAAACACCATATATTTT
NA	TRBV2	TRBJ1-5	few	CASSLAGIPNQPQHF	TGTGCCAGCTCCCTTGCGGGGATCCCCAATCAGCCCCAGCATTTT
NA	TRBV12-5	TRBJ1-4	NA	CASGLWREKLFF	TGTGCTAGTGGTCTGTGGAGAGAAAAACTGTTTTTT
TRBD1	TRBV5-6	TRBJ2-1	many	CASSFRQGHRDEQFF	TGTGCCAGCAGCTTTAGACAGGGTCATCGAGATGAGCAGTTCTTC
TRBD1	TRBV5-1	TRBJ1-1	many	CASSSGTGTEAFF	TGCGCCAGCAGCTCGGGGACAGGCACTGAAGCTTTCTTT
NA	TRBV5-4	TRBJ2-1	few	CASTFSSGNEQFF	TGTGCCAGCACCTTTTCCTCGGGCAATGAGCAGTTCTTC
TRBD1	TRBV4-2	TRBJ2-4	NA	CASSQAQGAGVGNIQYF	TGTGCCAGCAGCCAAGCACAGGGGGCTGGGGTGGGAAACATTCAGTACTTC
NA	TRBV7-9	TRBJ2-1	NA	CASSLERYFPNEQFF	TGTGCCAGCAGCTTAGAAAGGTATTTCCCCAATGAGCAGTTCTTC
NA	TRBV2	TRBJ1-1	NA	CASSAWGSEAFF	TGTGCCAGCAGTGCGTGGGGTTCTGAAGCTTTCTTT
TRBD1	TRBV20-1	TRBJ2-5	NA	CSAMPPTGVRETQYF	TGCAGTGCTATGCCCCCGACAGGGGTCCGCGAGACCCAGTACTTC
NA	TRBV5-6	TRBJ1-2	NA	CASSSVGGSGYTF	TGTGCCAGCAGCTCGGTCGGGGGCAGCGGCTACACCTTC
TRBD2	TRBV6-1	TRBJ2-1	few	CASTPGLAHNEQFF	TGTGCCAGCACTCCGGGACTAGCCCACAATGAGCAGTTCTTC
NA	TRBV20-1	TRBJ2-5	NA	CSARETGEGKTQYF	TGCAGTGCTAGAGAGACAGGGGAGGGAAAGACCCAGTACTTC
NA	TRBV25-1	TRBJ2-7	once	CASTKQGTGYGQYF	TGTGCCAGCACGAAACAGGGAACGGGCTATGGGCAGTACTTC
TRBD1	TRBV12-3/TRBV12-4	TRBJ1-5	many	CASSLDRGQPQHF	TGTGCCAGCAGTTTGGACAGGGGACAGCCCCAGCATTTT
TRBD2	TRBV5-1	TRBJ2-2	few	CASSPGLAGVLNTGELFF	TGCGCCAGCAGCCCTGGACTAGCGGGAGTCTTGAACACCGGGGAGCTGTTTTTT
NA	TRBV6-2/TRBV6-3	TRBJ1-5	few	CASSYTFREPQHF	TGTGCCAGCAGTTACACATTTAGAGAGCCCCAGCATTTT
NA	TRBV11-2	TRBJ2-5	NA	CAGSPQETQYF	TGTGCCGGCAGCCCACAAGAGACCCAGTACTTC
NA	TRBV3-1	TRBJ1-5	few	CASSQDDQPQHF	TGTGCCAGCAGCCAAGATGACCAGCCCCAGCATTTT
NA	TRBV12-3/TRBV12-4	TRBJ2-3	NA	CASESGTDTQYF	TGTGCCAGCGAATCGGGCACAGATACGCAGTATTTT
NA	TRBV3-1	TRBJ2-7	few	CASSRALVRGYEQYF	TGTGCCAGCAGCCGGGCTTTGGTCAGGGGCTACGAGCAGTACTTC
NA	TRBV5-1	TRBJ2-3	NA	CASSPALITDTQYF	TGCGCCAGCTCTCCGGCGTTGATCACAGATACGCAGTATTTT
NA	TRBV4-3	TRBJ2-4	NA	CASSQSVAKNIQYF	TGCGCCAGCAGCCAATCAGTAGCCAAAAACATTCAGTACTTC
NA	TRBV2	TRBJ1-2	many	CASSEGGHGYTF	TGTGCCAGCAGTGAGGGGGGGCACGGCTACACCTTC
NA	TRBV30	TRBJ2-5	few	CAWSGAGETQYF	TGTGCCTGGAGTGGGGCGGGCGAGACCCAGTACTTC
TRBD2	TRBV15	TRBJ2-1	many	CATSRDPGTSGGSYNEQFF	TGTGCCACCAGCAGAGATCCCGGGACTAGCGGGGGATCCTACAATGAGCAGTTCTTC
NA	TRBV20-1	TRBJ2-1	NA	CSANGEQYNEQFF	TGCAGTGCAAACGGAGAACAGTACAATGAGCAGTTCTTC
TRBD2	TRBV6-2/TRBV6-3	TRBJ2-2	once	CASSRGGLNTGELFF	TGTGCCAGCAGCCGCGGGGGGCTGAACACCGGGGAGCTGTTTTTT
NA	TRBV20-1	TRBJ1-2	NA	CSASDSRSYGYTF	TGCAGTGCTAGTGACTCAAGAAGCTATGGCTACACCTTC
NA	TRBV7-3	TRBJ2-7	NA	CASSSNGEGARGEQYF	TGTGCCAGCAGCTCCAACGGGGAGGGGGCGAGGGGAGAGCAGTACTTC
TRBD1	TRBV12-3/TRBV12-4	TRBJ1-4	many	CASSPGQGNEKLFF	TGTGCCAGCAGCCCGGGACAGGGGAATGAAAAACTGTTTTTT
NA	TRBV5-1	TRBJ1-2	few	CASSLVPNYGYTF	TGCGCCAGCAGCTTGGTTCCCAACTATGGCTACACCTTC
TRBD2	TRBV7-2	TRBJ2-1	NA	CASSLGLALSYEQFF	TGTGCCAGCAGCTTAGGACTAGCGTTGTCGTATGAGCAGTTCTTC
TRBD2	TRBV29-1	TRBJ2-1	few	CSAIQGLAGGRNEQFF	TGCAGCGCCATACAGGGACTAGCGGGAGGGCGCAATGAGCAGTTCTTC
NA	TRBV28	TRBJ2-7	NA	CASTLGRTARVAYF	TGTGCCAGCACCCTCGGGCGGACAGCCCGTGTCGCGTACTTC
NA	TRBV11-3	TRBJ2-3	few	CASSLIVDTQYF	TGTGCCAGCAGCTTAATCGTGGATACGCAGTATTTT
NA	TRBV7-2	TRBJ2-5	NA	CASSLARTLGTQYF	TGTGCCAGCAGCTTAGCTAGGACCCTCGGGACCCAGTACTTC
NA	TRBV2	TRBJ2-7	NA	CASFDGGGPYEQYF	TGTGCCAGCTTTGATGGGGGGGGCCCCTACGAGCAGTACTTC
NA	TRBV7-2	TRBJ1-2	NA	CASSLTRVYGYTF	TGTGCCAGCAGCTTAACCAGGGTCTATGGCTACACCTTC
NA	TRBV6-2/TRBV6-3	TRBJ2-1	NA	CVISPRGGGKHNEQFF	TGTGTCATTTCACCCCGGGGAGGGGGTAAACACAATGAGCAGTTCTTC
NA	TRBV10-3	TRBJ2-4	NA	CAISEQLAKNIQYF	TGTGCCATCAGTGAGCAGTTAGCCAAAAACATTCAGTACTTC
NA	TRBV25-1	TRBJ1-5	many	CASSEVGGMDQPQHF	TGTGCCAGCAGTGAAGTTGGGGGGATGGATCAGCCCCAGCATTTT
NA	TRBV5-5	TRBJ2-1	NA	CASSLQSGDEQFF	TGTGCCAGCAGCTTGCAATCAGGGGACGAGCAGTTCTTC
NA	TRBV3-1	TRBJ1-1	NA	CASSQLGERTEAFF	TGTGCCAGCAGCCAACTGGGAGAGCGGACTGAAGCTTTCTTT
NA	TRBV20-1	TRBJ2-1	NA	CSASGDWPSSYNEQFF	TGCAGTGCTAGTGGTGACTGGCCGAGCTCCTACAATGAGCAGTTCTTC